The rows below give T cell receptor beta chains drawn from one sample of a study of long-term antiretroviral therapy in people with HIV. Produced via immunoSEQ multiplex PCR; TCRdb's table is partial and in-frame only. The sample comprises 15,000 to 20,000 clones, almost 80% of which are singletons, and roughly 10% rests with the top ten. The specimen comprised unsorted PBMCs, sampled 2.3 years after starting antiretroviral therapy. Receptors were obtained from a woman in her thirties or forties with HIV. The CDR3 runs from the conserved cysteine through the conserved F or W. The D gene is left open where the match is weak. Expanded clones get a size class; other rows say once, few or many, or leave the size out.

TRBV11-3	once	.	TRBJ2-7	TGTGCCAGCAGCGGTCCGGGCAGTCCCTACGAGCAGTACTTC	CASSGPGSPYEQYF
TRBV15	.	TRBD1	TRBJ2-7	TGTGCCACCAGCGCCCGGGACAGGGATTCCTACGAGCAGTACTTC	CATSARDRDSYEQYF
TRBV19	.	.	TRBJ2-1	TGTGCCACCATGTCGGGAGCGTTCTCCTACAATGAGCAGTTCTTC	CATMSGAFSYNEQFF
TRBV5-4	.	.	TRBJ1-2	TGTGCCAGCAGCTTGTCCGGCAACTATGGCTACACCTTC	CASSLSGNYGYTF
TRBV9	.	TRBD2	TRBJ2-5	TGTGCCAGCAGCCCAGGAGGACTAGCGGGGGGGCCGTGGGGAGAGACCCAGTACTTC	CASSPGGLAGGPWGETQYF
TRBV9	.	.	TRBJ1-2	TGTGCCAGCAGCGTAGGATTTGACGGCTACACCTTC	CASSVGFDGYTF
TRBV5-1	.	TRBD1	TRBJ2-7	TGCGCCAGTGGGACAGGGAGCTCCTACGAGCAGTACTTC	CASGTGSSYEQYF
TRBV7-9	few	TRBD1	TRBJ2-7	TGTGCCAGCAGCGGAACCGGGACAGGGCCCTACGAGCAGTACTTC	CASSGTGTGPYEQYF
TRBV19	.	.	TRBJ1-4	TGTGCCAGTAGTATTAAAGAAAAACTGTTTTTT	CASSIKEKLFF
TRBV7-9	few	.	TRBJ1-1	TGTGCCAGCAGCTTAGAAGGGTGGTTAACTGAAGCTTTCTTT	CASSLEGWLTEAFF
TRBV5-1	.	TRBD1	TRBJ2-5	TGCGCCAGTTCAGGACAGGGCGAAGAGACCCAGTACTTC	CASSGQGEETQYF
TRBV6-1	.	.	TRBJ1-3	TGTGCCAGCAGTGACTGGAGCTCTGGAAACACCATATATTTT	CASSDWSSGNTIYF
TRBV27	.	.	TRBJ2-7	TGTGCCGCGGGACAAGTGTCCTACGAGCAGTACTTC	CAAGQVSYEQYF
TRBV6-6	.	.	TRBJ1-1	TGTGCCAGCAACCCTGGGACGGGGAACACTGAAGCTTTCTTT	CASNPGTGNTEAFF
TRBV25-1	.	.	TRBJ2-1	TGTGCCAGCACCCCTAACAGGGCGAAGGATGAGCAGTTCTTC	CASTPNRAKDEQFF
TRBV7-9	.	.	TRBJ2-1	TGTGCCAGCAGCTTAGCGGGGTCCTACAATGAGCAGTTCTTC	CASSLAGSYNEQFF
TRBV6-5	.	.	TRBJ1-4	TGTGCCAGCAGTTACACGTCCGGGGGAAAACTGTTTTTT	CASSYTSGGKLFF
TRBV7-8	.	TRBD1	TRBJ1-1	TGTGCCAGCAGTCCCCGGGACAGGGTCACTGAAGCTTTCTTT	CASSPRDRVTEAFF
TRBV5-1	.	.	TRBJ1-1	TGCGCCAGCAGCTTGTTCGGGCGGAACACTGAAGCTTTCTTT	CASSLFGRNTEAFF
TRBV29-1	.	TRBD1	TRBJ2-7	TGCAGCGCTGCCCCGACAGGGGGCTTCTACGAGCAGTACTTC	CSAAPTGGFYEQYF
TRBV6-1	.	TRBD1	TRBJ2-7	TGTGCCAGCAGTGAAGTTCCAGGGGGCCCTTACGAGCAGTACTTC	CASSEVPGGPYEQYF
TRBV5-1	once	.	TRBJ1-5	TGCGCCAGCAGCTTCGACTCTACGGGAGGGACGCCCCAGCATTTT	CASSFDSTGGTPQHF
TRBV9	few	.	TRBJ2-3	TGTGCCAGCAGCGTAGGAGATACGCAGTATTTT	CASSVGDTQYF
TRBV7-2	.	TRBD2	TRBJ2-3	TGTGCCAGCAGCTTATTACCTAGCGGGGGGGCCCGAGCAGATACGCAGTATTTT	CASSLLPSGGARADTQYF
TRBV7-9	few	.	TRBJ1-6	TGTGCCAGCAGCTTACGGCAGGGCCCCATGGATTCACCCCTCCACTTT	CASSLRQGPMDSPLHF
TRBV5-4	few	TRBD1	TRBJ2-2	TGTGCCAGCAGCCTTGGACAGGGGTATACCGGGGAGCTGTTTTTT	CASSLGQGYTGELFF
TRBV7-9	.	.	TRBJ1-1	TGTGCCAGCAGCCTGCTCGGGGATCCAGCTTTCTTT	CASSLLGDPAFF
TRBV9	.	TRBD2	TRBJ2-1	TGTGCCAGCAGCCCAACGACTAGCGGGAGGAACAATGAGCAGTTCTTC	CASSPTTSGRNNEQFF
TRBV30	.	TRBD2	TRBJ2-7	TGTGCCTGGAGTCGCCCCAATAGCGGGAGCCTCGAGCAGTACTTC	CAWSRPNSGSLEQYF
TRBV7-9	.	.	TRBJ1-2	TGTGCCAGCAGCTTAGTGTCAGGTAACAACTATGGCTACACCTTC	CASSLVSGNNYGYTF
TRBV6-5	once	TRBD1	TRBJ1-1	TGTGCCAGCAGCTCGGACAGGGACATAGCTTTCTTT	CASSSDRDIAFF
TRBV10-3	once	TRBD1	TRBJ1-1	TGTGCCACCGGGACAGGGGTCGAGACTGAAGCTTTCTTT	CATGTGVETEAFF
TRBV29-1	medium-sized	.	TRBJ1-2	TGCAGCGTTTGGGGGATGGTCTATGGCTACACCTTC	CSVWGMVYGYTF
TRBV30	.	.	TRBJ1-5	TGTGCCTGGAGTGAAGCATGGCCAGGGGTTTATAGCAATCAGCCCCAGCATTTT	CAWSEAWPGVYSNQPQHF
TRBV30	.	.	TRBJ1-2	TGTGCCGCACCACAGGGATACTATGGCTACACCTTC	CAAPQGYYGYTF
TRBV6-5	few	TRBD1	TRBJ1-5	TGTGCCAGCCAAGGGACAGGGCTTAATCAGCCCCAGCATTTT	CASQGTGLNQPQHF
TRBV6-1	.	.	TRBJ2-3	TGTGCCAGCAGCCCCATAGCTAGCACAGATACGCAGTATTTT	CASSPIASTDTQYF
TRBV7-6	.	.	TRBJ1-3	TGTGCCAGCAGCTTAGCTATTTATACCGGGACGGATGGAAACACCATATATTTT	CASSLAIYTGTDGNTIYF
TRBV5-1	.	TRBD1	TRBJ2-7	TGCGCCAGCAGTGGACAGGGCCTATATGAGCAGTACTTC	CASSGQGLYEQYF
TRBV5-1	.	.	TRBJ2-3	TGCGCCAGCAGTGAGGGGGCGGGGACAGATACGCAGTATTTT	CASSEGAGTDTQYF
TRBV11-3	.	TRBD2	TRBJ2-2	TGTGCCAGCAGCTCCCGGACTAGCGGGAGCACCGCCGGGGAGCTGTTTTTT	CASSSRTSGSTAGELFF
TRBV7-9	.	.	TRBJ1-2	TGTGCCAGCAGCTTAGAGACTGGGGCTGGCTACACCTTC	CASSLETGAGYTF